The present T cell receptor beta chain was sequenced within a study of T cell repertoires in cytomegalovirus infection. This clonotype has a handful of counts. The antigen is unknown. The trim removed 2 bases at V and 5 bases at J, leaving 10 bases unmatched. The CDR3 extends over 15 amino acids. Germline V gene lookup returns CDR1 DFQATT and CDR2 SNEGSKA (reference sequence). MiXCR, run by TCRdb on the reads, gives a single entry per CDR3 protein. The sample shows roughly 860,000 distinct CDR3 sequences, about 33% of them seen only once. This material consisted of cultured CD8+ T cells from PBMCs, taken from culture after CMV antigen stimulation. The V gene is TRBV20-1, the J gene TRBJ2-7, with TRBD1 identical over 9 bases. This clonotype was obtained from a human donor in good health (CMV status not recorded). Some clones in this sample may be carry-over from other donors' samples. The CDR3 DNA reads TGCAGTGCTAGATCGCCGGGACAGGGCGCTCACGAGCAGTACTTC. Translating it yields CSARSPGQGAHEQYF.